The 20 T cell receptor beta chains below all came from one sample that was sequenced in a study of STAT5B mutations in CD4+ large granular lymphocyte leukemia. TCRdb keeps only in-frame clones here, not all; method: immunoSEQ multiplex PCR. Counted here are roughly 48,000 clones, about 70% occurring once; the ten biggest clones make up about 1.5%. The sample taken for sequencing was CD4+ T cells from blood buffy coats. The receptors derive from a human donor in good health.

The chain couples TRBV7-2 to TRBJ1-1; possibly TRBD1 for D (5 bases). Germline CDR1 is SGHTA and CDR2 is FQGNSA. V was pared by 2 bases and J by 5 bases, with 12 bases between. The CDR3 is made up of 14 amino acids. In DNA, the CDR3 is TGTGCCAGCAGCTTACGCGACAGCGGTACTGAAGCTTTCTTT. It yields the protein CASSLRDSGTEAFF.

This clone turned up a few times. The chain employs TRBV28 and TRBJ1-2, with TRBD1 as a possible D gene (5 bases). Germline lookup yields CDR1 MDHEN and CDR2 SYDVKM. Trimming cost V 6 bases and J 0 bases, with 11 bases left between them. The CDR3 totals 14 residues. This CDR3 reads CASSPGGANYGYTF. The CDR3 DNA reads TGTGCCAGCAGCCCGGGAGGGGCTAACTATGGCTACACCTTC.

For the CDR3, the DNA is TGTGCCAGCAGAGTACAGGGTGGGGGTGGCTACACCTTC. Translated: CASRVQGGGGYTF. The rearrangement uses TRBV27 and TRBJ1-2, with a possible D match to TRBD1 (6 bases). CDR3 length equals 13 residues. The germline V gene encodes CDR1 MNHEY and CDR2 SMNVEV (reference sequence). Trimming shortened V by 6 bases and J by 7 bases, and 15 bases separated the two germline ends.

CDR3 sequence: CASSPNPGQRQETQYF. For the CDR3, the DNA is TGTGCCAGCAGCCCGAATCCGGGACAAAGACAAGAGACCCAGTACTTC. J is TRBJ2-5 and V is TRBV14; possibly TRBD1 for D (6 bases). Germline V gene sequence: CDR1 SGHDN, CDR2 FVKESK. V was pared by 4 bases and J by 2 bases, with 17 bases between. The CDR3 runs to 16 residues. The full variable domain, in which reference TRBV14 and TRBJ2-5 provide the parts outside the CDR3, is EAGVTQFPSHSVIEKGQTVTLRCDPISGHDNLYWYRRVMGKEIKFLLHFVKESKQDESGMPNNRFLAERTGGTYSTLKVQPAELEDSGVYFCASSPNPGQRQETQYFGPGTRLLVL.

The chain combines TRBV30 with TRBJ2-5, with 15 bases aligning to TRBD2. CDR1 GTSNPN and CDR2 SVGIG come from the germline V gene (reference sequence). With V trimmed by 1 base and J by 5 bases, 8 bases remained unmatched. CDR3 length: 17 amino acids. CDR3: CAWSGGLAGGWGETQYF. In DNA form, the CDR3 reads TGTGCCTGGAGTGGGGGACTAGCGGGGGGTTGGGGTGAGACCCAGTACTTC.

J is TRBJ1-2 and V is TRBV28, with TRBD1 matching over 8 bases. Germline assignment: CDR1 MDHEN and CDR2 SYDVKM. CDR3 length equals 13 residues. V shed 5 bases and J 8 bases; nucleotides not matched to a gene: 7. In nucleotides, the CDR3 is TGTGCCAGCAGTCCGGCAACAGGGGGGGGCTACACCTTC. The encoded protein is CASSPATGGGYTF.

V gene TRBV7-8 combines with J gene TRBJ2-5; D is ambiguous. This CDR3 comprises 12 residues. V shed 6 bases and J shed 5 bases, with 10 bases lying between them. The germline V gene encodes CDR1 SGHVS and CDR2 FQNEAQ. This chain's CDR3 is CASRGMGETQYF. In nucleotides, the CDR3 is TGTGCCAGCAGGGGGATGGGGGAGACCCAGTACTTC.

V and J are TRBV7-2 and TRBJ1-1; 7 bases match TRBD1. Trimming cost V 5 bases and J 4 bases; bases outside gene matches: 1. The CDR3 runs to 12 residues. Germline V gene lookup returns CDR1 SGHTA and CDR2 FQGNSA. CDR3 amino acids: CASSRDSTEAFF. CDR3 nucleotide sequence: TGTGCCAGCAGCCGGGACAGCACTGAAGCTTTCTTT.

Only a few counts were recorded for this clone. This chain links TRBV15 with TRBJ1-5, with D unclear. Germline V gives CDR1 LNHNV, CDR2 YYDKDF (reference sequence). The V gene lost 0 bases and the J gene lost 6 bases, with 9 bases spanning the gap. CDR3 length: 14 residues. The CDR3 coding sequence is TGTGCCACCAGCAGAGATCCCCCCGGTCAGCCCCAGCATTTT. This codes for CATSRDPPGQPQHF.

The CDR3 DNA sequence: TGTGCCATCAGTGAGTCTCGACTAGCGGGGGGGCTCGAGCAGTACTTC. Amino acid sequence: CAISESRLAGGLEQYF. The V gene is TRBV10-3, the J gene TRBJ2-7, with 14 bases fitting TRBD2. CDR3 length equals 16 residues. Germline V gene sequence: CDR1 ENHRY, CDR2 SYGVKD. Germline trimming cut 0 bases from V and 6 bases from J; bases unmatched to any gene: 4.

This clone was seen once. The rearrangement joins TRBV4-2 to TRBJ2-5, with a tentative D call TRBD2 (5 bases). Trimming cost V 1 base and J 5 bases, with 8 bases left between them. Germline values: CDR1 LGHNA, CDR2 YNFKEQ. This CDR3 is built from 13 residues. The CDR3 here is CASSQGETETQYF. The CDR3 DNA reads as TGTGCCAGCAGCCAAGGGGAGACGGAGACCCAGTACTTC.

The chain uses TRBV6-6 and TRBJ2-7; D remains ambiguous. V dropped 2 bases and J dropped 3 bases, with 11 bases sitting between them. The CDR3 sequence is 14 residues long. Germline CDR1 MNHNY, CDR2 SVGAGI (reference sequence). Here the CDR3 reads CASSYQRSSYEQYF. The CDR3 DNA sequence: TGTGCCAGCAGTTACCAGAGATCGAGCTACGAGCAGTACTTC.

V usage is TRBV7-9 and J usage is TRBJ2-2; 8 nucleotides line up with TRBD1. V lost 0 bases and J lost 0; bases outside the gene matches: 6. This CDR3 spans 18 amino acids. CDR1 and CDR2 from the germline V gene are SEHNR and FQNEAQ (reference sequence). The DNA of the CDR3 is TGTGCCAGCAGCTTAGCTAGGACAGGGCCCTCGAACACCGGGGAGCTGTTTTTT. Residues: CASSLARTGPSNTGELFF. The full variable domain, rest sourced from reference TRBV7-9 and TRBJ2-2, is DTGVSQNPRHKITKRGQNVTFRCDPISEHNRLYWYRQTLGQGPEFLTYFQNEAQLEKSRLLSDRFSAERPKGSFSTLEIQRTEQGDSAMYLCASSLARTGPSNTGELFFGEGSRLTVL.

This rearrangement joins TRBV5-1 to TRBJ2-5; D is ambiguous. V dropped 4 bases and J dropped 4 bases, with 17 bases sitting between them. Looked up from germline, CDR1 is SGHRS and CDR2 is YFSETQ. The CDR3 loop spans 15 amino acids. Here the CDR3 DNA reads TGCGCCAGCAGCCGGTGGGGATCCGGGTCAGAGACCCAGTACTTC. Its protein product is CASSRWGSGSETQYF.

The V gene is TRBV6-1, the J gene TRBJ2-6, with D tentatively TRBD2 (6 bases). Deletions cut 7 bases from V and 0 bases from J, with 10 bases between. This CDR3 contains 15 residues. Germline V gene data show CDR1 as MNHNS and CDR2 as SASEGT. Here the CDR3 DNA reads TGTGCCAGCACCAGCGGGCGCTCTGGGGCCAACGTCCTGACTTTC. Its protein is CASTSGRSGANVLTF.

The CDR3 reads CAISDTSGNTIYF. CDR3 bases: TGTGCCATCAGTGACACTTCTGGAAACACCATATATTTT. The chain has TRBV10-3 and TRBJ1-3; D is ambiguous. This CDR3 comprises 13 residues. Looked up from germline, CDR1 is ENHRY and CDR2 is SYGVKD. V was trimmed by 3 bases and J by 1 base, leaving 4 bases between them.

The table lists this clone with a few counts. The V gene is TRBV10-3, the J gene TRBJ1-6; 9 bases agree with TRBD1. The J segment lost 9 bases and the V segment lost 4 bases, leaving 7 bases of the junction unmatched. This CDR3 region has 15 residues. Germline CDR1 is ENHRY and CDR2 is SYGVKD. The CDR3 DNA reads TGTGCCATCAGTGGGCCGGGACAGGGCACTTCACCCCTCCACTTT. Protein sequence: CAISGPGQGTSPLHF.

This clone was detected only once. The chain's CDR3 is CATSGGTQGETQYF. For the CDR3, the DNA is TGTGCCACCAGCGGGGGGACTCAGGGAGAGACCCAGTACTTC. The chain has TRBV15 and TRBJ2-5; TRBD2 is a possible D gene (6 bases). The CDR3 runs to 14 residues. V was pared by 5 bases and J by 4 bases, with 14 bases between. Germline V gene lookup returns CDR1 LNHNV and CDR2 YYDKDF (reference sequence).

The CDR3 protein is CASSPDSSYEQYF. The CDR3 nucleotides are TGTGCCAGCAGCCCCGACAGCTCCTACGAGCAGTACTTC. V usage is TRBV28 and J usage is TRBJ2-7, with D possibly matching TRBD1 (5 bases). The CDR3 spans 13 residues. Germline V gene sequence: CDR1 MDHEN, CDR2 SYDVKM. V lost 6 bases to trimming and J lost 0 bases, with 9 bases between them.

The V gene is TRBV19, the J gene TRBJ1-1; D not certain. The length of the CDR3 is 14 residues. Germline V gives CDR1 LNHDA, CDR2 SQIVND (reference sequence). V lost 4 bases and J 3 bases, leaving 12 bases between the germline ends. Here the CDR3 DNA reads TGTGCCAGTAGTACCATTGGGTGGTACACTGAAGCTTTCTTT. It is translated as CASSTIGWYTEAFF.